The 21 T cell receptor beta chains listed next were all sequenced from one sample in a study of T-cell memory formation after mild COVID-19. From the 5' RACE reads, TCRdb called clonotypes with MiXCR, one entry per CDR3 protein. The profile covers approximately 410,000 distinct CDR3 sequences, with less than 25% appearing a single time and under 15% taken by the ten largest. The specimen was PBMCs or a T cell subset sorted from them (not recorded which). The receptors were gathered from an adult woman who had mild COVID-19 (a few samples of this study predate the infection). Cell type and time point are not known.

This clonotype was detected once. V and J are TRBV10-3 and TRBJ1-2; no clear D gene. The CDR3 totals 14 residues. V lost 1 base, J lost 6 bases, and 12 bases lay in between. The V gene's germline CDR1 is ENHRY and CDR2 SYGVKD. CDR3 nucleotides: TGTGCCATCAGTGAGTGGGTAGGCCTTAATGGCTACACCTTC. Residues: CAISEWVGLNGYTF.

The chain recombines TRBV7-2 with TRBJ2-3, with TRBD2 matching over 12 bases. Losses at the gene ends were 1 base for V and 1 base for J; bases not matched to a gene: 6. CDR3 length: 18 residues. Looked up from germline, CDR1 is SGHTA and CDR2 is FQGNSA. CDR3 sequence (DNA): TGTGCCAGCAGCTTAGGCCTAGCGGGGGGGAGTGGCACAGATACGCAGTATTTT. Its protein is CASSLGLAGGSGTDTQYF.

Here the CDR3 reads CSVDYRGQGKDNEQFF. DNA for the CDR3: TGCAGCGTTGATTACCGTGGACAGGGGAAGGACAATGAGCAGTTCTTC. The chain joins TRBV29-1 to TRBJ2-1, with TRBD1 identical over 9 bases. The CDR3 is 16 residues long. The V gene end was trimmed by 3 bases and the J gene end by 5 bases; junction bases not matched to a gene: 11. The V gene's germline CDR1 is SQVTM and CDR2 ANQGSEA.

This clonotype was seen ten or more times. The gene calls are TRBV12-1 and TRBJ1-5; whether TRBD1, the table's D call, matches the DNA was not checked. TRBV12-1 has pseudogene status. The CDR3 is 14 amino acids. The CDR3 region has the DNA TGTGCCAGCAGGAGGACAGGGGGAGGTCAGCCCCAGCATTTT. Its protein product is CASRRTGGGQPQHF.

This clonotype was detected a few times. The V and J genes are TRBV29-1 and TRBJ2-2; 9 nucleotides agree with TRBD2. CDR1 is SQVTM, CDR2 ANQGSEA, per germline. This CDR3 comprises 16 residues. Trimming at V came to 0 bases and at J to 4 bases, leaving 6 bases not matched to a gene. In DNA form, the CDR3 reads TGCAGCGTTGAAGAGTCGCGGGGGGGCCCCACCGGGGAGCTGTTTTTT. As protein: CSVEESRGGPTGELFF.

This clonotype was seen a handful of times. V is TRBV7-8 and J is TRBJ2-1; TRBD1 agrees at 10 bases. There are 16 residues in the CDR3. Germline assignment: CDR1 SGHVS and CDR2 FQNEAQ. With 5 bases clipped from V and 6 bases from J, the junction kept 10 bases outside the gene matches. The CDR3 nucleotides are TGTGCCAGCAGCGCTACGGCCGGGACAGGGGTCAATGAGCAGTTCTTC. It codes for CASSATAGTGVNEQFF. The complete variable domain, with remaining parts taken from reference TRBV7-8 and TRBJ2-1, reads GAGVSQSPRYKVAKRGQDVALRCDPISGHVSLFWYQQALGQGPEFLTYFQNEAQLDKSGLPSDRFFAERPEGSVSTLKIQRTQQEDSAVYLCASSATAGTGVNEQFFGPGTRLTVL.

This clonotype was seen at least ten times. The V and J genes are TRBV4-3 and TRBJ1-5; 7 bases agree with TRBD1. The germline CDR1 and CDR2 sequences are LGHNA and YSLEER. The CDR3 sequence is 18 residues long. Trimming removed 0 bases from V and 5 bases from J; junction bases left unmatched: 13. DNA for the CDR3: TGCGCCAGCAGCCAAGATATTGAACGGACAGGCGATGATCAGCCCCAGCATTTT. Its translation is CASSQDIERTGDDQPQHF.

V gene TRBV5-1 combines with J gene TRBJ2-1; D perhaps matches TRBD1 (5 bases). Germline V CDR1 and CDR2: SGHRS, YFSETQ. V lost 0 bases and J 10 bases, leaving 8 bases between the germline ends. The CDR3 extends over 12 amino acids. The CDR3 DNA is TGCGCCAGCAGCTTGGAGAAGGGGGAGCAGTTCTTC. It is translated as CASSLEKGEQFF.

This clonotype was counted once. J is TRBJ2-7 and V is TRBV6-2 or TRBV6-3, with 8 bases matching TRBD2. Germline CDR1 and CDR2: MNHEY and SVGEGT. V shed 2 bases and J 5 bases; nucleotides not matched to a gene: 8. The CDR3 has 15 residues. In nucleotides, the CDR3 is TGTGCCAGCAGTTACCTGGCGGGAGGCTTGAACGAGCAGTACTTC. Protein: CASSYLAGGLNEQYF.

The gene calls are TRBV18 and TRBJ2-7, with D possibly TRBD2 on 6 matching bases. Germline CDR1 and CDR2: KGHSH and LQKENI. The CDR3 spans 14 residues. Trimming shortened V by 2 bases and J by 11 bases, and 19 bases separated the two germline ends. The CDR3, as DNA: TGTGCCAGCTCACCAGGGGTCGGCGGGACCACCGAGTACTTC. This translates into CASSPGVGGTTEYF.

This clonotype was seen a single time. The chain joins TRBV20-1 to TRBJ2-2; TRBD2 matches 7 bases. Germline assignment: CDR1 DFQATT and CDR2 SNEGSKA (reference sequence). Losses at the gene ends were 2 bases for V and 3 bases for J; bases not matched to a gene: 6. The CDR3 sequence is 15 residues long. The CDR3 sequence: CSARRSGDYTGELFF. CDR3 bases: TGCAGTGCTAGACGGAGCGGGGACTACACCGGGGAGCTGTTTTTT.

This clonotype was seen only a few times. The chain has TRBV6-5 and TRBJ2-2, with a tentative D call TRBD1 (5 bases). V lost 5 bases and J 7 bases, leaving 17 bases between the germline ends. The germline V gene encodes CDR1 MNHEY and CDR2 SVGAGI. The CDR3 has 15 amino acids. The CDR3 sequence is CASSPSPYTGGELFF. CDR3 DNA sequence: TGTGCCAGCAGTCCCTCGCCCTACACAGGCGGGGAGCTGTTTTTT.

This clonotype was detected a few times. The V call is TRBV12-3 or TRBV12-4, the J call TRBJ1-2; D is ambiguous. Trimming stripped 8 bases from V and 4 bases from J, with 17 bases between. This CDR3 contains 14 residues. CDR3 sequence: CASFRRALGYGYTF. In nucleotides, the CDR3 is TGTGCCAGCTTCCGGCGGGCGTTGGGCTATGGCTACACCTTC.

The chain has TRBV5-4 and TRBJ2-3; D is undetermined. This CDR3 has 15 amino acids. The germline gives CDR1 SGHNT, CDR2 YYREEE (reference sequence). Deletions cut 0 bases from V and 2 bases from J, with 10 bases between. CDR3 protein: CASSLDATDTDTQYF. As DNA, the CDR3 is TGTGCCAGCAGCTTGGATGCCACAGACACAGATACGCAGTATTTT. The complete variable domain, with remaining parts taken from reference TRBV5-4 and TRBJ2-3, reads ETGVTQSPTHLIKTRGQQVTLRCSSQSGHNTVSWYQQALGQGPQFIFQYYREEENGRGNFPPRFSGLQFPNYSSELNVNALELDDSALYLCASSLDATDTDTQYFGPGTRLTVL.

This chain uses TRBV7-8 with TRBJ2-1; 7 bases match TRBD2. The CDR3 spans 15 residues. V lost 3 bases and J lost 3; bases outside the gene matches: 5. Germline CDR1 SGHVS, CDR2 FQNEAQ. The CDR3 reads CASSFLAERYNEQFF. The DNA for the CDR3 is TGTGCCAGCAGCTTCCTAGCGGAACGCTACAATGAGCAGTTCTTC.

J is TRBJ2-3 and V is TRBV12-3 or TRBV12-4, with a weak D call TRBD1 (6 bases). The CDR3 runs 13 residues. The V end was cut by 6 bases, the J end by 6 bases, with 13 bases between. The CDR3: CASSSGDSDTQYF. As DNA, the CDR3 is TGTGCCAGCAGCTCAGGGGATTCGGATACGCAGTATTTT.

About this clonotype: Since a much larger clone is just one base distant, this may be a read error. V and J are TRBV24-1 and TRBJ2-1; TRBD1 aligns across 8 bases. This CDR3 region has 15 residues. Germline values: CDR1 KGHDR, CDR2 SFDVKD. CDR3 in DNA: TGTGCCACCAGTGACGGACAGGGCGAGTACAATGAGCGGTTCTTC. Protein: CATSDGQGEYNERFF.

This clonotype was seen once. The chain recombines TRBV5-1 with TRBJ2-5; 10 positions agree with TRBD2. V shed 4 bases, J shed 1 base, and the junction held 10 bases outside the gene matches. This CDR3 region has 17 residues. Germline V gene lookup returns CDR1 SGHRS and CDR2 YFSETQ. DNA of the CDR3: TGCGCCAGCAGCGTAGCCATAGCGGGGGGCCCCCAAGAGACCCAGTACTTC. Its protein is CASSVAIAGGPQETQYF.

The rearrangement joins TRBV20-1 to TRBJ1-1; D not resolved. With 2 bases removed from V and 4 bases from J, the gap between germline ends came to 14 bases. The CDR3 covers 14 residues. Germline V gene lookup returns CDR1 DFQATT and CDR2 SNEGSKA (reference sequence). CDR3 protein: CSARTVSGLTEAFF. Written as DNA, the CDR3 is TGCAGTGCTAGAACGGTGTCGGGCCTCACTGAAGCTTTCTTT.

In its sample, this clonotype was seen a few times. V usage is TRBV12-3 or TRBV12-4 and J usage is TRBJ1-6, with D possibly matching TRBD1 (5 bases). CDR3 length: 15 residues. Between the trimmed V and J ends, which lost 4 bases and 0 bases, there was a span of 7 bases. In nucleotides, the CDR3 is TGTGCCAGCAGTTCAAGGGGCTCCTATAATTCACCCCTCCACTTT. Translating gives CASSSRGSYNSPLHF.

The chain links TRBV30 to TRBJ1-2, with D tentatively TRBD1 (6 bases). V was clipped by 0 bases and J by 4 bases, with 12 bases between them. Germline CDR1 GTSNPN, CDR2 SVGIG (reference sequence). The length of the CDR3 is 14 residues. CDR3: CAWSVQGGSYGYTF. The CDR3 coding sequence is TGTGCCTGGAGTGTACAGGGCGGCAGCTATGGCTACACCTTC.